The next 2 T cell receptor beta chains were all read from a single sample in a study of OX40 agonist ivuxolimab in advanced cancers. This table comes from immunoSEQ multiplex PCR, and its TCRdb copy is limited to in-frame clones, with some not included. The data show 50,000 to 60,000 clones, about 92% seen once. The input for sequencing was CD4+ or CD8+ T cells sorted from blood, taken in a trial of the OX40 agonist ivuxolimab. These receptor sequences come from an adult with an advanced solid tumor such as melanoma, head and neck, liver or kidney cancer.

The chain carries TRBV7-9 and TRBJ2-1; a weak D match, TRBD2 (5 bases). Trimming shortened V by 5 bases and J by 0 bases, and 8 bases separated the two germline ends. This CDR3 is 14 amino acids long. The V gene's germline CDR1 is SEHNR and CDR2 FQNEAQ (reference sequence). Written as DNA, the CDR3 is TGTGCCAGCAGCGGACTGGCCTCCTACAATGAGCAGTTCTTC. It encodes CASSGLASYNEQFF.

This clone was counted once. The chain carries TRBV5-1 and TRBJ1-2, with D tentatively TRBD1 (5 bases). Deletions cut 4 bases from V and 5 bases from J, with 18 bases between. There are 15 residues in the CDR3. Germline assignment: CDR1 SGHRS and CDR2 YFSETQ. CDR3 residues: CASSPWDPRGYGYTF. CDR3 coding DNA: TGCGCCAGCAGCCCATGGGACCCGCGAGGTTATGGCTACACCTTC.